This T cell receptor beta chain was identified in a study of T-cell memory formation after mild COVID-19. This CDR3 is built from 13 residues. Germline lookup yields CDR1 MNHEY and CDR2 SMNVEV (reference sequence). The V gene lost 4 bases and the J gene lost 8 bases, with 13 bases spanning the gap. In its sample, this clonotype was seen a few times. TCRdb re-analysed the 5' RACE reads in MiXCR, keeping a single row per CDR3 protein. The sample consists of 560,000 or so distinct CDR3 sequences, 15% to 20% of them appearing once. The material sequenced was PBMCs or a T cell subset sorted from them (not recorded which). The receptor was derived from an adult woman who had mild COVID-19 (a few samples of this study predate the infection). Cell type and time point are not known. V gene TRBV27 combines with J gene TRBJ2-3; D is ambiguous. CDR3 nucleotides: TGTGCCAGCAGTTGGGCTTCCCGCGGTACGCAGTATTTT. Encoded protein: CASSWASRGTQYF.